The text below deals with one TCR beta chain. As yet, its antigen is unknown. This sample stems from a study of cytomegalovirus exposure and HLA in healthy donors. PCR was performed using 60 Vbeta and 13 Jbeta primers. The table came from immunoSEQ multiplex PCR; TCRdb's copy has only in-frame clones and leaves some out. The sample carries about 100,000 clones, 76% recorded once. These donors counted as nominally healthy when sampled, but unrecorded immune exposures were likely. Study conclusions and caveats: The authors later linked a missense DCLRE1C variant to TCR beta V- and J-gene trimming.

In germline, CDR1 is SNHLY, CDR2 FYNNEI. The CDR3 is made up of 13 amino acids. V lost 5 bases to trimming and J lost 6 bases; unmatched junction nucleotides: 3. Sequenced sample: PBMCs. The receptor was derived from a woman aged 18-35 years in good health and CMV-seropositive. V and J are TRBV2 and TRBJ2-1; 8 nucleotides line up with TRBD1. CDR3: CASSTDRANEQFF. In DNA, the CDR3 is TGTGCCAGCAGTACGGACAGGGCCAATGAGCAGTTCTTC.